These 25 T cell receptor beta chains were sequenced from one sample in a study of OX40 agonist ivuxolimab in advanced cancers. Clones were sequenced by immunoSEQ multiplex PCR, and TCRdb holds only the in-frame ones, with some missing. Of 81,000 or so clones listed, more than 70% are singletons. Specimen: CD4+ or CD8+ T cells sorted from blood, collected in a trial of the OX40 agonist ivuxolimab. The receptors shown here come from an adult with an advanced solid tumor such as melanoma, head and neck, liver or kidney cancer.

The rearrangement uses TRBV7-2 and TRBJ1-2, with D perhaps matching TRBD1 (5 bases). Trimming took off 0 bases at V and 8 bases at J, with 13 bases between the two ends. The CDR3 extends over 14 amino acids. Germline CDR1 reads SGHTA; CDR2 reads FQGNSA. CDR3 coding DNA: TGTGCCAGCAGCTTAGCCAGGGAAACTATGGGCTACACCTTC. Translating gives CASSLARETMGYTF. Full variable domain (remainder filled in from reference TRBV7-2 and TRBJ1-2): GAGVSQSPSNKVTEKGKDVELRCDPISGHTALYWYRQSLGQGLEFLIYFQGNSAPDKSGLPSDRFSAERTGGSVSTLTIQRTQQEDSAVYLCASSLARETMGYTFGSGTRLTVV.

V and J are TRBV18 and TRBJ1-2; TRBD1 aligns across 8 bases. V lost 0 bases to trimming and J lost 4 bases; unmatched junction nucleotides: 13. Per the germline V gene, CDR1 is KGHSH and CDR2 is LQKENI. The CDR3 sequence is 18 residues long. The CDR3 loop is CASSPPSGQGARSYGYTF. CDR3 nucleotide sequence: TGTGCCAGCTCACCACCGTCCGGGCAGGGGGCGCGAAGCTATGGCTACACCTTC.

V is TRBV7-3 and J is TRBJ2-1, with 7 bases lining up with TRBD2. The V and J ends lost 5 bases and 6 bases, in that order; junction bases with no gene match: 10. Germline lookup yields CDR1 SGHTA and CDR2 FQGTGA. The CDR3 is 15 amino acids. This CDR3 reads CASSDRPWGGNEQFF. The CDR3 nucleotides read TGTGCCAGCAGCGACCGTCCGTGGGGGGGCAATGAGCAGTTCTTC.

This clone has only a few counts. The chain uses TRBV19 and TRBJ1-2; D is undetermined. The CDR3 extends over 12 amino acids. CDR1 is LNHDA, CDR2 SQIVND, per germline (reference sequence). Trimming cost V 7 bases and J 1 base, with 7 bases left between them. For the CDR3, the DNA is TGTGCCAGTAACGCAATTAACTATGGCTACACCTTC. The encoded protein is CASNAINYGYTF.

V gene TRBV5-6 combines with J gene TRBJ1-5, with D tentatively TRBD1 (5 bases). The germline gives CDR1 SGHDT, CDR2 YYEEEE. V lost 4 bases and J 4 bases, leaving 18 bases between the germline ends. This CDR3 has 16 amino acids. The CDR3 loop reads CASSPSGRAGNQPQHF. In nucleotides, the CDR3 is TGTGCCAGCAGCCCATCGGGCAGGGCTGGAAATCAGCCCCAGCATTTT.

Note on this clone: This sample includes further DNA sequences coding for the same CDR3. The chain joins TRBV5-1 to TRBJ1-1; 7 nucleotides agree with TRBD1. V shed 5 bases and J 3 bases; nucleotides not matched to a gene: 4. Germline V gives CDR1 SGHRS, CDR2 YFSETQ. This CDR3 comprises 13 residues. The CDR3, as DNA: TGCGCCAGCAGGCTGCAGGGGGACACTGAAGCTTTCTTT. As protein: CASRLQGDTEAFF.

This sequence joins TRBV10-2 and TRBJ2-2; weak D call: TRBD2 (5 bases). Trimming pared 5 bases from V and 7 bases from J, leaving 14 bases between. CDR1 and CDR2 (germline): WSHSY, SAAADI. The CDR3 runs 14 residues. CDR3 coding DNA: TGCGCCAGCAGTCGCGACTATATAGGCGGGGAGCTGTTTTTT. Translating gives CASSRDYIGGELFF.

This chain links TRBV6-5 with TRBJ2-7; possible D gene TRBD1, 5 bases. The CDR3 extends over 14 amino acids. V lost 5 bases to trimming and J lost 2 bases, with 13 bases between them. Germline V lookup: CDR1 MNHEY, CDR2 SVGAGI. The CDR3 DNA reads as TGTGCCAGCAGTGGAGACAGACGAACCTACGAGCAGTACTTC. Residues: CASSGDRRTYEQYF.

The CDR3 nucleotides read TGTGCCAGCAGCTTAGGCCCCATCTCTGGAAACACCATATATTTT. This gives the protein CASSLGPISGNTIYF. The chain links TRBV7-9 to TRBJ1-3, with D hard to call. V lost 1 base and J 0 bases, leaving 7 bases between the germline ends. This CDR3 is 15 amino acids long. Germline lookup yields CDR1 SEHNR and CDR2 FQNEAQ (reference sequence).

In this sample, this clone turned up a few times. This sequence joins TRBV19 and TRBJ1-5; TRBD1 agrees at 7 bases. This CDR3 has 14 residues. The V and J ends lost 5 bases and 7 bases, in that order; junction bases with no gene match: 8. Germline V gives CDR1 LNHDA, CDR2 SQIVND (reference sequence). The DNA for the CDR3 is TGTGCCAGTAGTGTAACAGGGGATGGCCAGCCCCAGCATTTT. Protein product: CASSVTGDGQPQHF.

In DNA, the CDR3 is TGTGCCAGCAGTGATGGCAGGGAAGGCTACACCTTC. It codes for CASSDGREGYTF. This chain links TRBV2 with TRBJ1-2; perhaps TRBD1 as D (5 bases). Trimming left V 3 bases short and J 8 bases short, with 10 bases between. CDR3 size: 12 residues. CDR1 is SNHLY and CDR2 is FYNNEI in the germline V gene. The full variable domain, completed using reference TRBV2 and TRBJ1-2, is EPEVTQTPSHQVTQMGQEVILRCVPISNHLYFYWYRQILGQKVEFLVSFYNNEISEKSEIFDDQFSVERPDGSNFTLKIRSTKLEDSAMYFCASSDGREGYTFGSGTRLTVV.

V usage is TRBV18 and J usage is TRBJ1-2; D uncertain. Trimming shortened V by 4 bases and J by 4 bases, and 10 bases separated the two germline ends. The CDR3 covers 13 residues. Germline-derived CDR1 and CDR2 are KGHSH and LQKENI. CDR3 in amino acids: CASSQGNAYGYTF. CDR3 nucleotide sequence: TGTGCCAGCTCACAGGGAAACGCCTATGGCTACACCTTC.

The chain recombines TRBV10-3 with TRBJ2-7; 7 bases are a match to TRBD1. Germline CDR1 and CDR2: ENHRY and SYGVKD. The CDR3 totals 14 residues. Trimming cost V 6 bases and J 1 base; bases outside gene matches: 6. CDR3 nucleotide sequence: TGTGCCATCAGGAACGGGACAGTTTCCTACGAGCAGTACTTC. Amino acid sequence: CAIRNGTVSYEQYF.

The chain links TRBV2 to TRBJ1-5; 10 bases match TRBD1. This CDR3 region has 16 residues. Trimming at V came to 7 bases and at J to 7 bases, leaving 13 bases not matched to a gene. Germline lookup yields CDR1 SNHLY and CDR2 FYNNEI. CDR3 protein: CASTHRPGTGEQPQHF. The CDR3 DNA sequence: TGTGCCAGCACTCACCGGCCCGGGACAGGGGAACAGCCCCAGCATTTT.

This clone has a single count. The chain links TRBV2 to TRBJ2-1; perhaps D is TRBD1 or TRBD2 (6 bases each). Between the trimmed V and J ends, which lost 6 bases and 6 bases, there was a span of 15 bases. Germline V gene data show CDR1 as SNHLY and CDR2 as FYNNEI. The CDR3 consists of 14 residues. CDR3 protein: CASRAIRGGNEQFF. CDR3 in DNA: TGTGCCAGCAGGGCAATCAGGGGAGGCAATGAGCAGTTCTTC.

J is TRBJ1-2 and V is TRBV7-3; D is uncertain. Germline CDR1 SGHTA, CDR2 FQGTGA. There are 13 residues in the CDR3. Trimming shortened V by 5 bases and J by 4 bases, and 11 bases separated the two germline ends. The CDR3 protein is CASSPGEAYGYTF. CDR3 DNA sequence: TGTGCCAGCAGCCCGGGCGAGGCCTATGGCTACACCTTC.

This clone appeared a single time. The chain links TRBV7-9 to TRBJ1-5; 7 nucleotides align to TRBD1. V shed 3 bases and J 4 bases; nucleotides not matched to a gene: 6. The germline CDR1 and CDR2 sequences are SEHNR and FQNEAQ (reference sequence). The CDR3 spans 15 residues. The CDR3 protein is CASSLVTGPNQPQHF. CDR3 sequence (DNA): TGTGCCAGCAGCTTGGTGACAGGGCCGAATCAGCCCCAGCATTTT.

This chain joins TRBV5-5 and TRBJ2-2; D is unresolved. Germline values: CDR1 SGHKS, CDR2 YYEKEE (reference sequence). Trimming pared 1 base from V and 3 bases from J, leaving 13 bases between. The CDR3 is 16 amino acids. CDR3 residues: CASSLFRIEDTGELFF. The CDR3 nucleotides read TGTGCCAGCAGCTTGTTTAGGATAGAGGACACCGGGGAGCTGTTTTTT.

This clone has just one count. The V call is TRBV11-2, the J call TRBJ2-3; 7 bases map to TRBD2. CDR3 length: 17 residues. Germline V gene data show CDR1 as SGHAT and CDR2 as FQNNGV. J gave up 10 bases and V 0 bases, and 16 bases lay outside the gene matches. The CDR3 region is CASSLDGGGGVRTSQYF. DNA for the CDR3: TGTGCCAGCAGCTTAGACGGTGGTGGGGGGGTACGAACGTCGCAGTATTTT.

This clone has only a few counts. The chain joins TRBV19 to TRBJ1-1; TRBD1 matches at 7 bases. CDR1 is LNHDA, CDR2 SQIVND, per germline (reference sequence). With V trimmed by 3 bases and J by 7 bases, 5 bases remained unmatched. This CDR3 has 13 amino acids. CDR3 amino acids: CASSIQTGSEAFF. CDR3 bases: TGTGCCAGTAGTATCCAGACAGGGAGTGAAGCTTTCTTT.

CDR3 coding DNA: TGTGCCAGCAGTGATAGGGGGGACATTCAGTACTTC. It translates to CASSDRGDIQYF. The V call is TRBV6-1, the J call TRBJ2-4, with D possibly called TRBD1 or TRBD2 (6 bases each). Trimming took 3 bases from V and 8 from J, leaving 8 bases between them. CDR1 and CDR2 (germline): MNHNS, SASEGT. The CDR3 runs 12 residues.

This chain links TRBV11-2 with TRBJ1-2; 9 bases fit TRBD1. The CDR3 loop spans 15 amino acids. Germline assignment: CDR1 SGHAT and CDR2 FQNNGV. Losses at the gene ends were 5 bases for V and 7 bases for J; bases not matched to a gene: 11. DNA of the CDR3: TGTGCCAGCAGCCCCGAAGGACAGGGGCTGGCTGGCTACACCTTC. Encoded protein: CASSPEGQGLAGYTF.

The rearrangement links TRBV11-3 to TRBJ2-3; 11 bases are a match to TRBD1. Germline trimming cut 5 bases from V and 4 bases from J; bases unmatched to any gene: 11. Germline V gene data show CDR1 as SGHNT and CDR2 as YENEEA. The CDR3 loop spans 17 amino acids. In nucleotides, the CDR3 is TGTGCCAGCAGCCCCCGGACAGGGGGCGAGAAGCCAGATACGCAGTATTTT. Translated, it gives CASSPRTGGEKPDTQYF.

J is TRBJ1-2 and V is TRBV20-1, with D unclear. This CDR3 region has 9 residues. Trimming took off 6 bases at V and 8 bases at J, with 7 bases between the two ends. Germline V lookup: CDR1 DFQATT, CDR2 SNEGSKA (reference sequence). As DNA, the CDR3 is TGCAGTGCCGGGGAGGGCTACACCTTC. It yields the protein CSAGEGYTF.

The rearrangement uses TRBV7-4 and TRBJ2-7, with TRBD1 identical over 7 bases. The germline gives CDR1 SGHVT, CDR2 SQSDAQ. V shed 5 bases and J 3 bases; nucleotides not matched to a gene: 7. This CDR3 is 14 amino acids long. This CDR3 is CASSTYTGDYEQYF. In DNA form, the CDR3 reads TGTGCCAGCAGCACCTATACAGGGGACTACGAGCAGTACTTC.